These 27 T cell receptor beta chains share one sample of origin, sequenced in a study of cytomegalovirus exposure and HLA in healthy donors. The PCR had 60 Vbeta and 13 Jbeta primers. TCRdb's table, derived via immunoSEQ multiplex PCR, lists solely in-frame clones and lacks some. This repertoire shows more than 150,000 clones, 76% found once; its top ten account for 1.5% to 2%. Specimen: PBMCs. The receptor set was obtained from a man younger than 30 in good health and CMV-seronegative.

The chain carries TRBV28 and TRBJ1-1, with 8 bases matching TRBD1. The CDR3 runs to 15 residues. Trimming at V came to 6 bases and at J to 4 bases, leaving 10 bases not matched to a gene. CDR1 is MDHEN and CDR2 is SYDVKM in the germline V gene. Written as DNA, the CDR3 is TGTGCCAGCAGCTACGACAGGGGATGGAGCACTGAAGCTTTCTTT. This encodes CASSYDRGWSTEAFF.

This clone was seen only a few times. The chain carries TRBV9 and TRBJ2-3, with 13 nucleotides matching TRBD2. Germline V CDR1 and CDR2: SGDLS, YYNGEE. The CDR3 has 18 amino acids. V gave up 2 bases and J gave up 0 bases; unmatched junction bases: 6. The CDR3 spells CASSVGLAGAASTDTQYF. The DNA of the CDR3 is TGTGCCAGCAGCGTTGGACTAGCGGGGGCGGCTAGCACAGATACGCAGTATTTT.

This clone has more than one count but fewer than ten. This chain links TRBV7-9 with TRBJ1-6; 9 bases line up with TRBD1. Germline V CDR1 and CDR2: SEHNR, FQNEAQ (reference sequence). CDR3 length: 18 residues. V lost 4 bases and J lost 8; bases outside the gene matches: 15. In DNA, the CDR3 is TGTGCCAGCAGCTCACCGACCACCGGGACAGGGAGCTATTCACCCCTCCACTTT. Its translation is CASSSPTTGTGSYSPLHF.

The chain couples TRBV7-9 to TRBJ2-5; tentative D call: TRBD1 (5 bases). TRBJ2-7 explains the end of the DNA better; the J call may be wrong. Germline-derived CDR1 and CDR2 are SEHNR and FQNEAQ (reference sequence). The CDR3 totals 11 residues. CDR3 sequence reads: CASSQTGEQYF. DNA of the CDR3: TGTGCCAGCAGCCAAACAGGCGAGCAGTACTTC.

Only one count was recorded for this clone. V and J are TRBV28 and TRBJ1-1; D is ambiguous. This CDR3 has 15 amino acids. Germline CDR1 and CDR2: MDHEN and SYDVKM. V shed 1 base and J shed 4 bases, with 13 bases lying between them. CDR3 nucleotides: TGTGCCAGCAGTTTATCGGGGATGACTGGCACTGAAGCTTTCTTT. As protein: CASSLSGMTGTEAFF. The whole variable domain, filled in from reference TRBV28 and TRBJ1-1, reads DVKVTQSSRYLVKRTGEKVFLECVQDMDHENMFWYRQDPGLGLRLIYFSYDVKMKEKGDIPEGYSVSREKKERFSLILESASTNQTSMYLCASSLSGMTGTEAFFGQGTRLTVV.

The CDR3 coding sequence is TGTGCCAGCAGTTTATCGTACGCGGGGGCTAGCACAGATACGCAGTATTTT. Translating gives CASSLSYAGASTDTQYF. This sequence joins TRBV27 and TRBJ2-3, with D possibly being TRBD2 (7 bases). The CDR3 is 17 residues long. Trimming took off 0 bases at V and 0 bases at J, with 13 bases between the two ends. In germline, CDR1 is MNHEY, CDR2 SMNVEV (reference sequence).

The chain joins TRBV28 to TRBJ2-1; maybe TRBD1 (6 bases). The CDR3 contains 14 residues. With 10 bases removed from V and 4 bases from J, the gap between germline ends came to 17 bases. The germline V gene has CDR1 MDHEN and CDR2 SYDVKM. CDR3 in DNA: TGTGCCACCCAGAGGAATAGGGGGTACAATGAGCAGTTCTTC. Translation gives CATQRNRGYNEQFF.

The chain joins TRBV15 to TRBJ2-6; TRBD1 matches 8 bases. V was clipped by 2 bases and J by 1 base; unmatched bases: 7. Germline CDR1 is LNHNV and CDR2 is YYDKDF (reference sequence). There are 18 residues in the CDR3. The CDR3 nucleotides are TGTGCCACCAGCAGAACCGGGACAGGCCAATCTGGGGCCAACGTCCTGACTTTC. Translated, it gives CATSRTGTGQSGANVLTF.

The rearrangement joins TRBV5-1 to TRBJ2-1; 7 positions agree with TRBD1. V gave up 2 bases and J gave up 4 bases; unmatched junction bases: 3. The CDR3 totals 14 residues. Per the germline V gene, CDR1 is SGHRS and CDR2 is YFSETQ. Written as DNA, the CDR3 is TGCGCCAGCAGCTTACCGGGACAGTACAATGAGCAGTTCTTC. Protein: CASSLPGQYNEQFF.

In its sample, this clone was seen once. The chain is built from TRBV5-4 and TRBJ2-2, with TRBD2 matching 13 bases. The CDR3 runs 18 residues. V was pared by 4 bases and J by 5 bases, with 11 bases of the junction left unmatched. CDR1 is SGHNT, CDR2 YYREEE, per germline (reference sequence). CDR3 protein: CASSPGPGLAGNTGELFF. The DNA of the CDR3 is TGTGCCAGCAGCCCAGGACCGGGACTAGCGGGAAATACCGGGGAGCTGTTTTTT.

The chain couples TRBV5-1 to TRBJ2-3; D possibly corresponds to TRBD1 (6 bases). The germline V gene has CDR1 SGHRS and CDR2 YFSETQ. The V end lost 6 bases, the J end lost 4 bases, and 15 bases lay between the germline ends. This CDR3 region has 14 residues. DNA for the CDR3: TGCGCCAGCAATTTGGGGGCTAGAGCAGATACGCAGTATTTT. The encoded protein is CASNLGARADTQYF.

The genes are TRBV5-6 and TRBJ2-2; D is perhaps TRBD2 (7 bases). V was trimmed by 7 bases and J by 1 base, leaving 20 bases between them. This CDR3 has 17 residues. CDR1 is SGHDT and CDR2 is YYEEEE in the germline V gene. DNA for the CDR3: TGTGCCAGCGGTCGGAAAGGGGGGGCGCTGAACACCGGGGAGCTGTTTTTT. Translating it yields CASGRKGGALNTGELFF.

The chain joins TRBV28 to TRBJ2-2; tentatively, D is TRBD1 (5 bases). Trimming shortened V by 1 base and J by 7 bases, and 13 bases separated the two germline ends. Germline CDR1 and CDR2: MDHEN and SYDVKM. This CDR3 spans 15 amino acids. CDR3 residues: CASSLLARAVGELFF. CDR3 bases: TGTGCCAGCAGTTTATTGGCCAGGGCGGTCGGGGAGCTGTTTTTT. The complete variable domain, with remaining parts taken from reference TRBV28 and TRBJ2-2, reads DVKVTQSSRYLVKRTGEKVFLECVQDMDHENMFWYRQDPGLGLRLIYFSYDVKMKEKGDIPEGYSVSREKKERFSLILESASTNQTSMYLCASSLLARAVGELFFGEGSRLTVL.

The rearrangement uses TRBV27 and TRBJ1-5, with 9 positions matching TRBD1. After removal of 5 bases from V and 0 bases from J, the junction contained 11 bases not matched to a gene. Germline V gene lookup returns CDR1 MNHEY and CDR2 SMNVEV (reference sequence). This CDR3 comprises 18 residues. CDR3 bases: TGTGCCAGCAGTCGGTCCGGGACAGGGACGTATAGCAATCAGCCCCAGCATTTT. Translation: CASSRSGTGTYSNQPQHF.

The CDR3 coding sequence is TGTGCCAGCAGTTTCACTAGCTCCTACGAGCAGTACTTC. Protein sequence: CASSFTSSYEQYF. The chain couples TRBV27 to TRBJ2-7, with D possibly TRBD2 on 5 matching bases. CDR3 length equals 13 residues. Germline CDR1 MNHEY, CDR2 SMNVEV (reference sequence). Deletions cut 3 bases from V and 0 bases from J, with 6 bases between.

The V gene is TRBV14, the J gene TRBJ1-6, with TRBD1 as a possible D gene (5 bases). Per the germline V gene, CDR1 is SGHDN and CDR2 is FVKESK. This CDR3 has 11 residues. Trimming took 1 base from V and 14 from J, leaving 6 bases between them. The DNA of the CDR3 is TGTGCCAGCAGCCAAGCCAGGGCCCTCCACTTT. Its protein is CASSQARALHF.

J is TRBJ1-3 and V is TRBV25-1; tentatively, D is TRBD1 (6 bases). This CDR3 has 13 amino acids. The V end lost 6 bases, the J end lost 5 bases, and 11 bases lay between the germline ends. Germline CDR1 MGHDK, CDR2 SYGVNS. CDR3 residues: CASRSDSRNTIYF. The CDR3 DNA reads as TGTGCCAGCAGATCGGACAGTAGAAACACCATATATTTT.

This clone was seen once. The chain is built from TRBV30 and TRBJ1-2; TRBD1 aligns across 7 bases. This CDR3 contains 16 residues. Germline V gives CDR1 GTSNPN, CDR2 SVGIG (reference sequence). V gave up 2 bases and J gave up 2 bases; unmatched junction bases: 11. In DNA form, the CDR3 reads TGTGCCTGGAGTCAAAGGCCTCCGGACAGGAACTATGGCTACACCTTC. Amino acids: CAWSQRPPDRNYGYTF.

This clone was seen just once. V gene TRBV9 combines with J gene TRBJ2-5, with 10 positions matching TRBD1. CDR3 length: 14 residues. V shed 3 bases, J shed 5 bases, and the junction held 4 bases outside the gene matches. From germline, CDR1 is SGDLS and CDR2 YYNGEE. CDR3 amino acids: CASSGGQGFETQYF. As DNA, the CDR3 is TGTGCCAGCAGCGGGGGACAGGGGTTCGAGACCCAGTACTTC.

The J gene is TRBJ2-7, the V gene TRBV5-1; 12 bases map to TRBD2. J lost 4 bases, V lost 5 bases, and 7 bases had no gene match. CDR1 SGHRS and CDR2 YFSETQ come from the germline V gene. The CDR3 is 15 residues long. The CDR3 is CASRLLAGGRYEQYF. The CDR3 nucleotides are TGCGCCAGCAGATTACTAGCGGGAGGACGTTACGAGCAGTACTTC.

This chain uses TRBV4-1 with TRBJ2-1; TRBD2 matches 10 bases. Trimming took 0 bases from V and 2 from J; bases not matched to a gene: 13. CDR3 size: 20 residues. Germline V lookup: CDR1 MGHRA, CDR2 YSYEKL. CDR3 coding DNA: TGCGCCAGCAGCCAAGATCTGTCACAAGGAGCGGGGGGGCCCTACAATGAGCAGTTCTTC. This gives the protein CASSQDLSQGAGGPYNEQFF.

The genes are TRBV7-2 and TRBJ1-2, with 8 bases matching TRBD1. The CDR3 is made up of 14 amino acids. The germline V gene encodes CDR1 SGHTA and CDR2 FQGNSA. The J segment lost 6 bases and the V segment lost 2 bases, leaving 5 bases of the junction unmatched. CDR3 nucleotide sequence: TGTGCCAGCAGCTTAACCGGACAGGGTAATGGCTACACCTTC. It encodes CASSLTGQGNGYTF. The entire variable domain, with the rest obtained from reference TRBV7-2 and TRBJ1-2, is as follows: GAGVSQSPSNKVTEKGKDVELRCDPISGHTALYWYRQSLGQGLEFLIYFQGNSAPDKSGLPSDRFSAERTGGSVSTLTIQRTQQEDSAVYLCASSLTGQGNGYTFGSGTRLTVV.

The rearrangement links TRBV7-8 to TRBJ2-1, with 10 bases fitting TRBD2. The CDR3 length is 16 residues. The junction had 6 bases not matched to a gene; V was cut back by 1 base and J by 6 bases. Per germline, CDR1 SGHVS and CDR2 FQNEAQ. In DNA form, the CDR3 reads TGTGCCAGCAGCTTAGGAGCGGGGGGGCCGGGCAATGAGCAGTTCTTC. It encodes CASSLGAGGPGNEQFF.

The CDR3 sequence: CATRGVLKPEQYF. Here the CDR3 DNA reads TGTGCCACCCGAGGAGTCCTGAAACCCGAGCAGTACTTC. V and J are TRBV28 and TRBJ2-7; no firm D call. The germline V gene has CDR1 MDHEN and CDR2 SYDVKM. This CDR3 contains 13 residues. Trimming removed 10 bases from V and 6 bases from J, with 19 bases in between.

The genes are TRBV2 and TRBJ1-2; D not certain. Germline assignment: CDR1 SNHLY and CDR2 FYNNEI. The CDR3 covers 12 residues. V dropped 6 bases and J dropped 5 bases, with 10 bases sitting between them. The CDR3: CASRPGEYGYTF. The CDR3 DNA reads as TGTGCCAGCAGGCCCGGGGAGTATGGCTACACCTTC.

The CDR3 region has the DNA TGTGCCAGCTCGCGGGGGGCGGCTGAAGCTTTCTTT. Protein: CASSRGAAEAFF. The rearrangement uses TRBV7-9 and TRBJ1-1, with D possibly TRBD1 on 6 matching bases. The CDR3 runs 12 residues. Looked up from germline, CDR1 is SEHNR and CDR2 is FQNEAQ (reference sequence). With 8 bases removed from V and 6 bases from J, the gap between germline ends came to 13 bases.

V usage is TRBV4-2 and J usage is TRBJ2-2; D is ambiguous. This CDR3 region has 14 residues. Looked up from germline, CDR1 is LGHNA and CDR2 is YNFKEQ. V lost 0 bases, J lost 7 bases, and 9 bases lay in between. The CDR3 loop is CASSQEFRVGELFF. CDR3 nucleotide sequence: TGTGCCAGCAGCCAAGAGTTCCGTGTCGGGGAGCTGTTTTTT.